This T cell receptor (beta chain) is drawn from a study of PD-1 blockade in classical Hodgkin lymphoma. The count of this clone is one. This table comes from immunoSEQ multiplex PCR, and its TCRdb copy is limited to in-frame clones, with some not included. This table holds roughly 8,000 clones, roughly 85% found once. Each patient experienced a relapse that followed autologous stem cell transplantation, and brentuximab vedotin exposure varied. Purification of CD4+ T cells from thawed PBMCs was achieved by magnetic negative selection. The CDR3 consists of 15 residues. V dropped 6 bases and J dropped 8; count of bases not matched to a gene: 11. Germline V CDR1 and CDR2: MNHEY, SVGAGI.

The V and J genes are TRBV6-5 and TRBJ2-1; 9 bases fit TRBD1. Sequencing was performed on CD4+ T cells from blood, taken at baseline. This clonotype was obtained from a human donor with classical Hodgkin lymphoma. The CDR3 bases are TGTGCCAGCAGCCCGACGGGACAGGGCTCCTATGAGCAGTTCTTC. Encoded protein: CASSPTGQGSYEQFF.